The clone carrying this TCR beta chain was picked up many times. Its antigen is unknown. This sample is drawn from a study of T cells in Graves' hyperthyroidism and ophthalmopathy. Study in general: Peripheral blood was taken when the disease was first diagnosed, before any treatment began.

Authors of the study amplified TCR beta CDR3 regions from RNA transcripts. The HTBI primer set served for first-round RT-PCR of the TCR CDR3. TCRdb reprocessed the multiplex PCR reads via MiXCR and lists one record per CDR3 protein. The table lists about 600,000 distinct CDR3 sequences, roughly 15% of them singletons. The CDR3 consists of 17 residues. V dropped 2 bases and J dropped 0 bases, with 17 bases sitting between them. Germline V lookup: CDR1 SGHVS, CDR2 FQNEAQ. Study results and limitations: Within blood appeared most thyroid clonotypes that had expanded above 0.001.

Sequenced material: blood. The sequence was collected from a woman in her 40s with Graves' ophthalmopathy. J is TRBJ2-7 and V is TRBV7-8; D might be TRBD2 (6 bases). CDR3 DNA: TGTGCCAGCAGCTTATCTTGGGCCGCGGAGGGCTCCTACGAGCAGTACTTC. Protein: CASSLSWAAEGSYEQYF.